Listed here is a single TCR beta chain. Its antigen is not identified. This record comes from a study of OX40 agonist ivuxolimab in advanced cancers. At the level of the study: In this trial design, patients received ivuxolimab intravenously at 0.01 to 10 mg/kg every 2 weeks. Previous treatment with anti-PD-1, anti-PD-L1 or anti-CTLA-4 therapy was allowed; less than 45% had received some. Overall study findings and caveats: On average, CD8+ T cells had more expanded clones than CD4+.

This table comes from immunoSEQ multiplex PCR, and its TCRdb copy is limited to in-frame clones, with some not included. The sample has 35,000 to 45,000 clones, around four fifths seen once. The TCR comes from an adult with an advanced solid tumor such as melanoma, head and neck, liver or kidney cancer. The sequencing used CD4+ or CD8+ T cells sorted from blood, collected in a trial of the OX40 agonist ivuxolimab.

CDR3 loop: CASSLEEGSLAFF. The CDR3 coding sequence is TGTGCCAGCAGCTTAGAGGAGGGTTCACTGGCTTTCTTT. The rearrangement uses TRBV11-2 and TRBJ1-1, with no clear D. CDR1 is SGHAT and CDR2 is FQNNGV in the germline V gene. The V gene lost 0 bases and the J gene lost 11 bases, with 13 bases spanning the gap. This CDR3 region has 13 residues.